Ten or more counts support the clone carrying this TCR beta chain. Its cognate antigen is unknown. TCRdb reprocessed the reads with MiXCR, giving one entry per CDR3 protein. The repertoire has 100,000 to 150,000 distinct CDR3 sequences, 8.8% of them found once; the top ten carry over 9.5%. This entry is derived from a study of T cell repertoires in cytomegalovirus infection. Study-wide results and limits: Clonotypes of TCR beta that were HLA-C-restricted and CMV-specific dominated the ex vivo response.

V gave up 4 bases and J gave up 3 bases; unmatched junction bases: 8. The CDR3 consists of 16 residues. Germline CDR1 and CDR2: LNHNV and YYDKDF (reference sequence). Sequenced input: PBMCs. The origin of this receptor is a human donor in good health (CMV status not recorded). Some clones in this sample may be carry-over from other donors' samples. The J gene is TRBJ2-1, the V gene TRBV15; TRBD2 aligns across 8 bases. This chain's CDR3 is CATSMKAGVNYNEQFF. The CDR3 coding sequence is TGTGCCACCAGCATGAAAGCGGGGGTTAACTACAATGAGCAGTTCTTC.